Here is one T cell receptor (beta chain) with its context. Its target is unknown. Germline V lookup: CDR1 SGHRS, CDR2 YFSETQ. V lost 5 bases and J lost 10; bases outside the gene matches: 10. There are 13 residues in the CDR3. The entry originates in a study of T cell responses to AZD1222 COVID-19 vaccine. Notes on the study in general: Repertoires were collected only later (after the peak T cell response had occurred). At study baseline, merely several AZD1222 recipients were seropositive. As reported, nearly half of all spike-specific TCRs target variant regions that are unmutated.

Profiled with immunoSEQ multiplex PCR; TCRdb holds only in-frame clones, not every one. The sample lists approximately 200,000 clones; over 80% were seen once. This chain connects TRBV5-1 to TRBJ1-1; TRBD1 matches 8 bases. The sequences come from peripheral blood, collected on day 0 of MenACWY control vaccination. This sequence was found in an adult in good health. The CDR3 protein is CASRPQGERGAFF. The CDR3 DNA is TGCGCCAGCAGGCCACAGGGGGAAAGGGGAGCTTTCTTT.